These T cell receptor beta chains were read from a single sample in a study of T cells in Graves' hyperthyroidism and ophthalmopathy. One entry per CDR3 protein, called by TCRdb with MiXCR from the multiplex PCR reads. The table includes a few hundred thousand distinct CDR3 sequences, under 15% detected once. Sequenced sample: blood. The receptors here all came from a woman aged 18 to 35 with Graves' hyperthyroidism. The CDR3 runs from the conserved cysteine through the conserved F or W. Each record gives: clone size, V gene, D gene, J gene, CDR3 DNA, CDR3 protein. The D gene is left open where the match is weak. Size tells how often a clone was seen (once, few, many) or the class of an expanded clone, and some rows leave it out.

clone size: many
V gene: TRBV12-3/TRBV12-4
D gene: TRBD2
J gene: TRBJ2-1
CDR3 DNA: TGTGCCAGCAGTCCACCCGGCGGGAGGGCCAATGAGCAGTTCTTC
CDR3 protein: CASSPPGGRANEQFF

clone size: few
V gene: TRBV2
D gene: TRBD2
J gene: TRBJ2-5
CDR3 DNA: TGTGCCAGCAGTGGGGTTGGGGGAGGGGAGACCCAGTACTTC
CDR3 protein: CASSGVGGGETQYF

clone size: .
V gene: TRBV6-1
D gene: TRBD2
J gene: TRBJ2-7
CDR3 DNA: TGTGCCAGCAGTTTATCCCGGGAGGGCCTCGGCGAGCAGTACTTC
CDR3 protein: CASSLSREGLGEQYF

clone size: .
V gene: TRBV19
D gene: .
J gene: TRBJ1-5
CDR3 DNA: TGTGCCAGTAGTAAAGAGACACTCAATCAGCCCCAGCATTTT
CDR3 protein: CASSKETLNQPQHF

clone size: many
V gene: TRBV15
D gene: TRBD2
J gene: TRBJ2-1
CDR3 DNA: TGTGCCACCAGCCCCAACTTAGCGGGAGGAGTTGAGCAGTTCTTC
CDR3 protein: CATSPNLAGGVEQFF

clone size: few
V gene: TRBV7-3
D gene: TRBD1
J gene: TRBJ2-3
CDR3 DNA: TGTGCCTCGGGACAGACCACAGATACGCAGTATTTT
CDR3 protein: CASGQTTDTQYF

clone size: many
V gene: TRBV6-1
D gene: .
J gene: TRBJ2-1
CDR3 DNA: TGTGCCAGCAGTTACCCTGGACGGGGCGACAATGAGCAGTTCTTC
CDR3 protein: CASSYPGRGDNEQFF

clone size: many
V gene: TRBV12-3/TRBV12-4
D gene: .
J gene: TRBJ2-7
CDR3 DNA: TGTGCCAGCAGTTTCCTTACATACGAGCAGTACTTC
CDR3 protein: CASSFLTYEQYF

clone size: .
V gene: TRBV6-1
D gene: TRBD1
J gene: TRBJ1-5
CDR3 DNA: TGTGCCAGCAGGAGGGACAGGTGGAATCAGCCCCAGCATTTT
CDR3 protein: CASRRDRWNQPQHF

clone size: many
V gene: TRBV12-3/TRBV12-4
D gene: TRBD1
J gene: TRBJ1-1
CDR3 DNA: TGTGCCAGCAGTTTAACCGGGACAGGGGCTTTCTTT
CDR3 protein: CASSLTGTGAFF

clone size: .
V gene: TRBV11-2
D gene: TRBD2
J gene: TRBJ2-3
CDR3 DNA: TGTGCCAGCAGCTTAGTTGCGGGAGAACATACGCAGTATTTT
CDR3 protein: CASSLVAGEHTQYF

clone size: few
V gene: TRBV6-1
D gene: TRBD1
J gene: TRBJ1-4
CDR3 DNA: TGTGCCAGCAGTGGACAGGGCGAAGGTGAAAAACTGTTTTTT
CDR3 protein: CASSGQGEGEKLFF